Below, 30 T cell receptor beta chains from the same sample are listed, as sequenced in a study of blood T cell repertoires in COVID-19. Profiling relied on immunoSEQ multiplex PCR, and the TCRdb table lists in-frame clones only, not all of them. The data contain 50,000 to 70,000 clones, around 90% of them singletons. Sequencing used peripheral blood. The receptors originated from a woman aged 80 or over with active COVID-19.

The chain carries TRBV15 and TRBJ2-1; D is unclear. Germline V lookup: CDR1 LNHNV, CDR2 YYDKDF (reference sequence). The V end lost 1 base, the J end lost 5 bases, and 6 bases lay between the germline ends. The CDR3 covers 13 residues. The CDR3 DNA sequence: TGTGCCACCAGCAGAGCACAGCACAATGAGCAGTTCTTC. Encoded protein: CATSRAQHNEQFF.

The CDR3 nucleotides are TGTGCCAGCAGCTTAGGACAGGGGAGCACTGAAGCTTTCTTT. This gives the protein CASSLGQGSTEAFF. The V gene is TRBV11-2, the J gene TRBJ1-1, with 8 bases lining up with TRBD1. The CDR3 covers 14 residues. The germline V gene has CDR1 SGHAT and CDR2 FQNNGV. V trimming: 1 base; J trimming: 4 bases; junction bases outside the gene matches: 2. The variable domain in full, with the rest retrieved from reference TRBV11-2 and TRBJ1-1, is EAGVAQSPRYKIIEKRQSVAFWCNPISGHATLYWYQQILGQGPKLLIQFQNNGVVDDSQLPKDRFSAERLKGVDSTLKIQPAKLEDSAVYLCASSLGQGSTEAFFGQGTRLTVV.

The J gene is TRBJ1-5, the V gene TRBV10-2, with a possible D match to TRBD1 (5 bases). The CDR3 loop spans 14 amino acids. V was cut by 6 bases and J by 5 bases, with 14 bases left in between. The germline V gene encodes CDR1 WSHSY and CDR2 SAAADI. The CDR3 DNA reads as TGCGCCAGCAGCGGACATTCTATCGATCAGCCCCAGCATTTT. It is translated as CASSGHSIDQPQHF.

For the CDR3, the DNA is TGCGCCAGCAGCGACACGTTATCCGGGGAGCTGTTTTTT. Protein sequence: CASSDTLSGELFF. The chain combines TRBV5-1 with TRBJ2-2; no firm D call. The CDR3 spans 13 residues. Trimming took 4 bases from V and 6 from J, leaving 10 bases between them. Per germline, CDR1 SGHRS and CDR2 YFSETQ.

The CDR3 DNA is TGTGCCAGTAGTACCCAAGGAACAGGGTTGGACACTGAAGCTTTCTTT. It encodes CASSTQGTGLDTEAFF. This rearrangement joins TRBV19 to TRBJ1-1; a weak D match, TRBD1 (6 bases). The CDR3 loop spans 16 amino acids. Germline V gene sequence: CDR1 LNHDA, CDR2 SQIVND (reference sequence). V gave up 4 bases and J gave up 3 bases, with 18 bases separating them.

The V call is TRBV5-1, the J call TRBJ2-3; 14 nucleotides agree with TRBD2. CDR3 length equals 17 residues. Germline V gene lookup returns CDR1 SGHRS and CDR2 YFSETQ. The trim removed 5 bases at V and 0 bases at J, leaving 5 bases unmatched. The CDR3 protein is CASRWGLAGVSTDTQYF. CDR3 bases: TGCGCCAGCAGGTGGGGACTAGCGGGGGTGAGCACAGATACGCAGTATTTT.

The chain is built from TRBV5-4 and TRBJ1-4; the D is unclear. Germline assignment: CDR1 SGHNT and CDR2 YYREEE (reference sequence). The CDR3 runs 15 residues. V lost 4 bases and J lost 8, with 18 bases in between. DNA of the CDR3: TGTGCCAGCAGCCATGGGAGCACCCCGGGGGAAAAACTGTTTTTT. Amino acids: CASSHGSTPGEKLFF.

Written as DNA, the CDR3 is TGTGCCATCAGTTCTGGGGGGGGTTCCGGCACAGATACGCAGTATTTT. This translates into CAISSGGGSGTDTQYF. The chain couples TRBV10-3 to TRBJ2-3; 7 bases align to TRBD2. The CDR3 has 16 amino acids. V was pared by 5 bases and J by 1 base, with 9 bases of the junction left unmatched. In germline, CDR1 is ENHRY, CDR2 SYGVKD.

The rearrangement uses TRBV5-1 and TRBJ2-2; TRBD2 agrees at 12 bases. Per the germline V gene, CDR1 is SGHRS and CDR2 is YFSETQ. The CDR3 runs to 15 residues. V trimming: 4 bases; J trimming: 5 bases; junction bases outside the gene matches: 3. The CDR3 spells CASSIGLAGTGELFF. The CDR3 region has the DNA TGCGCCAGCAGCATCGGACTAGCGGGGACCGGGGAGCTGTTTTTT.

The chain has TRBV7-9 and TRBJ2-1, with D hard to call. The V end lost 8 bases, the J end lost 3 bases, and 8 bases lay between the germline ends. CDR3 length: 12 residues. The germline V gene has CDR1 SEHNR and CDR2 FQNEAQ (reference sequence). The CDR3 DNA reads TGTGCCAGCCTTACGCGCTACAATGAGCAGTTCTTC. Translating gives CASLTRYNEQFF.

This clone was detected only a few times. The V and J genes are TRBV5-1 and TRBJ1-5; tentative D call: TRBD1 (5 bases). The V gene lost 0 bases and the J gene lost 4 bases, with 14 bases spanning the gap. The CDR3 has 16 residues. CDR1 is SGHRS, CDR2 YFSETQ, per germline. The CDR3 loop reads CASSLGAGNSNQPQHF. DNA for the CDR3: TGCGCCAGCAGCTTGGGGGCAGGGAATTCGAATCAGCCCCAGCATTTT.

The chain has TRBV7-9 and TRBJ2-2, with no clear D. Germline CDR1 is SEHNR and CDR2 is FQNEAQ (reference sequence). The CDR3 contains 16 residues. Trimming removed 0 bases from V and 0 bases from J, with 8 bases in between. The DNA for the CDR3 is TGTGCCAGCAGCTTAGCGCCAGGATCGAACACCGGGGAGCTGTTTTTT. Residues: CASSLAPGSNTGELFF.

This sequence joins TRBV9 and TRBJ2-5; the D gene is possibly TRBD1 (5 bases). CDR1 and CDR2 (germline): SGDLS, YYNGEE. The CDR3 is 15 amino acids. V lost 3 bases and J 4 bases, leaving 16 bases between the germline ends. The CDR3 reads CASSALRVAPETQYF. CDR3 DNA sequence: TGTGCCAGCAGCGCCCTCAGGGTGGCCCCAGAGACCCAGTACTTC. Complete variable domain (other parts from reference TRBV9 and TRBJ2-5): DSGVTQTPKHLITATGQRVTLRCSPRSGDLSVYWYQQSLDQGLQFLIQYYNGEERAKGNILERFSAQQFPDLHSELNLSSLELGDSALYFCASSALRVAPETQYFGPGTRLLVL.

The chain combines TRBV3-1 (or the pseudogene TRBV3-2) with TRBJ2-3; TRBD1 might be the D (6 bases). The germline gives CDR1 LGHDT, CDR2 YNNKEL (reference sequence). There are 17 residues in the CDR3. V was trimmed by 0 bases and J by 2 bases, leaving 15 bases between them. This CDR3 reads CASSQDLGALTTDTQYF. CDR3 coding DNA: TGTGCCAGCAGCCAAGATTTGGGGGCCCTTACCACAGATACGCAGTATTTT.

The rearrangement uses TRBV2 and TRBJ2-7; TRBD1 aligns across 7 bases. V lost 4 bases to trimming and J lost 0 bases; unmatched junction nucleotides: 3. Germline CDR1 and CDR2: SNHLY and FYNNEI. The CDR3 is 14 residues long. CDR3 residues: CASSVGQSSYEQYF. In DNA form, the CDR3 reads TGTGCCAGCAGTGTGGGACAGAGCTCCTACGAGCAGTACTTC.

This chain connects TRBV2 to TRBJ2-7; tentative D call: TRBD2 (6 bases). Between the trimmed V and J ends, which lost 7 bases and 6 bases, there was a span of 13 bases. The CDR3 runs 12 residues. Germline loops: CDR1 SNHLY, CDR2 FYNNEI. The CDR3 is CASKRAGGEQYV. CDR3 bases: TGTGCCAGCAAGAGGGCCGGGGGCGAGCAGTACGTC.

The V gene is TRBV27, the J gene TRBJ1-2; 8 positions match TRBD1. Trimming took 6 bases from V and 7 from J; bases not matched to a gene: 13. Germline V gene sequence: CDR1 MNHEY, CDR2 SMNVEV (reference sequence). CDR3 length: 15 residues. The CDR3 DNA follows: TGTGCCAGCAGCAAAGCCATGGACAGGGCCGGTGGCTACACCTTC. Protein product: CASSKAMDRAGGYTF.

The rearrangement joins TRBV2 to TRBJ2-7, with 9 bases identical to TRBD2. Germline assignment: CDR1 SNHLY and CDR2 FYNNEI. This CDR3 contains 13 residues. Losses at the gene ends were 10 bases for V and 0 bases for J; bases not matched to a gene: 4. The CDR3 sequence: CATAGGSSYEQYV. CDR3 sequence (DNA): TGTGCCACCGCGGGGGGGAGCTCCTACGAGCAGTACGTC.

This sequence joins TRBV19 and TRBJ1-6, with 10 nucleotides matching TRBD1. This CDR3 spans 16 amino acids. CDR1 is LNHDA and CDR2 is SQIVND in the germline V gene (reference sequence). The trim removed 5 bases at V and 8 bases at J, leaving 9 bases unmatched. The CDR3 DNA sequence: TGTGCCAGTAGTCCCTCCCACGGACAGGGGGATTCACCCCTCCACTTT. This gives the protein CASSPSHGQGDSPLHF.

This sequence joins TRBV20-1 and TRBJ2-7, with TRBD2 matching 7 bases. The CDR3 totals 14 residues. Germline loops: CDR1 DFQATT, CDR2 SNEGSKA (reference sequence). The V gene end was trimmed by 4 bases and the J gene end by 1 base; junction bases not matched to a gene: 7. CDR3: CSAIEAGRSYEQYF. For the CDR3, the DNA is TGCAGTGCTATTGAAGCGGGACGGTCCTACGAGCAGTACTTC.

This clone was counted between two and nine times. CDR3 protein: CASSVLSGSGNEQFF. As DNA, the CDR3 is TGTGCCAGCAGCGTACTCAGCGGGAGCGGCAATGAGCAGTTCTTC. The chain is built from TRBV9 and TRBJ2-1; 8 bases agree with TRBD2. V lost 1 base to trimming and J lost 6 bases; unmatched junction nucleotides: 6. Per germline, CDR1 SGDLS and CDR2 YYNGEE. This CDR3 region has 15 residues.

The chain carries TRBV7-8 and TRBJ2-1; tentatively, D is TRBD1 (6 bases). The germline V gene has CDR1 SGHVS and CDR2 FQNEAQ. CDR3 length: 15 residues. V lost 5 bases and J lost 2, with 13 bases in between. This chain's CDR3 is CASSPGQQTYNEQFF. The CDR3 coding sequence is TGTGCCAGCAGCCCCGGACAGCAAACCTACAATGAGCAGTTCTTC. The full variable domain, rest sourced from reference TRBV7-8 and TRBJ2-1, is GAGVSQSPRYKVAKRGQDVALRCDPISGHVSLFWYQQALGQGPEFLTYFQNEAQLDKSGLPSDRFFAERPEGSVSTLKIQRTQQEDSAVYLCASSPGQQTYNEQFFGPGTRLTVL.

The chain couples TRBV5-4 to TRBJ1-1; 8 positions agree with TRBD1. This CDR3 is 14 amino acids long. With 1 base clipped from V and 2 bases from J, the junction kept 1 base outside the gene matches. Germline V gene data show CDR1 as SGHNT and CDR2 as YYREEE (reference sequence). CDR3 protein: CASSLTGGNTEAFF. The CDR3 nucleotides are TGTGCCAGCAGCTTGACAGGGGGTAACACTGAAGCTTTCTTT.

This clone was counted a single time. This chain uses TRBV7-7 with TRBJ2-6, with a weak D call TRBD1 (6 bases). This CDR3 has 16 residues. The V gene lost 5 bases and the J gene lost 0 bases, with 11 bases spanning the gap. Germline CDR1 and CDR2: SSHAT and FNYEAQ (reference sequence). DNA for the CDR3: TGTGCCAGCAGCCCACGGACAGTCTCTGGGGCCAACGTCCTGACTTTC. It translates to CASSPRTVSGANVLTF.

The chain recombines TRBV3-1 (or the pseudogene TRBV3-2) with TRBJ2-5; 11 positions match TRBD2. The CDR3 is 15 residues long. The ends lost 4 bases at V and 6 bases at J; junction bases unmatched: 7. The germline V gene has CDR1 LGHDT and CDR2 YNNKEL (reference sequence). CDR3: CASSLSGRADKTQYF. CDR3 bases: TGTGCCAGCAGCCTTAGCGGGAGGGCCGATAAGACCCAGTACTTC.

The chain joins TRBV10-3 to TRBJ1-4, with TRBD1 matching over 9 bases. With 5 bases clipped from V and 8 bases from J, the junction kept 6 bases outside the gene matches. This CDR3 has 14 amino acids. Germline loops: CDR1 ENHRY, CDR2 SYGVKD. The CDR3 here is CAISPFGQGEKLFF. As DNA, the CDR3 is TGTGCCATCAGTCCTTTTGGACAGGGGGAAAAACTGTTTTTT.

The V and J genes are TRBV3-1 (or the pseudogene TRBV3-2) and TRBJ1-1, with D perhaps TRBD1 (6 bases). CDR3 length: 13 amino acids. V was cut by 7 bases and J by 5 bases, with 14 bases left in between. Germline V gene sequence: CDR1 LGHDT, CDR2 YNNKEL (reference sequence). The CDR3 reads CASNTGFSTEAFF. Here the CDR3 DNA reads TGTGCCAGCAACACAGGGTTCTCGACTGAAGCTTTCTTT.

The chain links TRBV13 to TRBJ2-3, with a possible D match to TRBD1 (6 bases). Deletions cut 4 bases from V and 4 bases from J, with 18 bases between. Per germline, CDR1 PRHDT and CDR2 FYEKMQ (reference sequence). CDR3 length: 16 amino acids. The CDR3 here is CASSSDRKRTPDTQYF. The CDR3 DNA reads as TGTGCCAGCAGCTCCGACAGGAAAAGAACCCCAGATACGCAGTATTTT.

The rearrangement joins TRBV5-4 to TRBJ2-5; possible D gene TRBD1, 5 bases. This CDR3 contains 13 residues. The ends were cut back, 0 bases at V and 5 bases at J, with 8 bases in the middle. Germline CDR1 and CDR2: SGHNT and YYREEE (reference sequence). In nucleotides, the CDR3 is TGTGCCAGCAGCTTGGTTGGGGCTGAGACCCAGTACTTC. This codes for CASSLVGAETQYF.

V and J are TRBV19 and TRBJ2-4; 11 bases are a match to TRBD1. The CDR3 runs to 14 residues. Germline loops: CDR1 LNHDA, CDR2 SQIVND (reference sequence). The V and J ends lost 7 bases and 9 bases, in that order; junction bases with no gene match: 8. The CDR3 coding sequence is TGTGCCAGTAACGCCGGGACAGGGGGACCCATTCAGTACTTC. Encoded protein: CASNAGTGGPIQYF.